These T cell receptor beta chains were read from a single sample in a study of blood T cell repertoires in COVID-19. Here immunoSEQ multiplex PCR was the method, and the copy in TCRdb shows in-frame clones only, minus some. The top ten hold over 2.5% of the sample, which has 200,000 to 300,000 clones, roughly 86% seen once. Input material: PBMCs or T cells enriched from blood (not recorded which). The receptors come from a woman aged 18 to 35 who had recovered from COVID-19. Both conserved end residues are part of each CDR3. The D gene is left open where the match is weak. Clone size is not always given. Where it is, it says once, few, many or a class for expanded clones.

>.|TRBJ1-3|15|TRBV7-9|TRBD1
TGTGCCAGCAGCCTGGGACAGGACTCTGGAAACACCATATATTTT
CASSLGQDSGNTIYF
>.|TRBJ2-2|15|TRBV19|.
TGTGCCAGTAGGGACGACAGACCGAACACCGGGGAGCTGTTTTTT
CASRDDRPNTGELFF
>.|TRBJ2-1|14|TRBV19|TRBD2
TGTGCCAGTAGCATGGGACTAGCGGGTAATGAGCAGTTCTTC
CASSMGLAGNEQFF
>.|TRBJ1-2|12|TRBV12-3/TRBV12-4|.
TGTGCCAGCAGTCACGGGACTTATGGCTACACCTTC
CASSHGTYGYTF
>once|TRBJ1-1|12|TRBV3-1/TRBV3-2|TRBD1
TGTGCCAGCAATCTACAGGGGACTGAAGCTTTCTTT
CASNLQGTEAFF
>.|TRBJ2-3|17|TRBV11-2|TRBD2
TGTGCCAGCAGCAGAGGTGCGGCTAGCGGGCCCACAGATACGCAGTATTTT
CASSRGAASGPTDTQYF
>.|TRBJ2-7|15|TRBV5-6|TRBD2
TGTGCCAGCAGCTTGCGGAGCGGGAGCTCCTACGAGCAGTACTTC
CASSLRSGSSYEQYF
>.|TRBJ2-7|16|TRBV7-9|TRBD1
TGTGCCAGCAGAGAGGGGGCCAAGGGCAACTCCTACGAGCAGTACTTC
CASREGAKGNSYEQYF
>.|TRBJ1-3|15|TRBV18|TRBD1
TGTGCCAGCTCACCGGGGACAGCCTCTGGAAACACCATATATTTT
CASSPGTASGNTIYF
>.|TRBJ1-1|14|TRBV27|TRBD1
TGTGCCAGCAGTTCCCGGACAGGTCGGGCTGAAGCTTTCTTT
CASSSRTGRAEAFF
>.|TRBJ2-1|12|TRBV6-5|.
TGTGCCAGCAGGAACAGGGCCAATGAGCAGTTCTTC
CASRNRANEQFF
>once|TRBJ1-2|17|TRBV27|TRBD1
TGTGCCAGCAGTTTAACCGGTTCAGGGGGCGCGTGGGATGGCTACACCTTC
CASSLTGSGGAWDGYTF
>.|TRBJ2-2|16|TRBV5-4|.
TGTGCCAGCAGCGGAGACGGGAATGTGTTTGGCGGGGAGCTGTTTTTT
CASSGDGNVFGGELFF
>.|TRBJ1-5|15|TRBV6-1|.
TGTGCCAGCAGTGAAGCAATACAGGGTAATCAGCCCCAGCATTTT
CASSEAIQGNQPQHF
>once|TRBJ2-1|16|TRBV5-1|.
TGCGCCAGCAGCTCCCCTTCTGTCGGGAGTTACAATGAGCAGTTCTTC
CASSSPSVGSYNEQFF
>.|TRBJ1-6|15|TRBV3-1/TRBV3-2|.
TGTGCCAGCAGCCAAGGGGCAGGGAATAATTCACCCCTCCACTTT
CASSQGAGNNSPLHF
>.|TRBJ2-7|14|TRBV2|TRBD2
TGTGCCAGCAGTGCTCGCGCGGGGGCCTACGAGCAGTACTTC
CASSARAGAYEQYF
>.|TRBJ2-3|17|TRBV7-3|TRBD1
TGTGCCAGCAGCTCCGGGGCACAGGGGGGATATACAGATACGCAGTATTTT
CASSSGAQGGYTDTQYF
>.|TRBJ2-7|16|TRBV19|TRBD1
TGTGCCAGTAGTTCGTCGACAGGGCCGGGCTACTACGAGCAGTACTTC
CASSSSTGPGYYEQYF
>few|TRBJ1-1|12|TRBV7-9|.
TGTGCCAGCAGCTTAGCCGGTAGAGAAGCTTTCTTT
CASSLAGREAFF
>.|TRBJ2-7|15|TRBV7-6|TRBD2
TGTGCCAGCAGCTTAAGGGGTAGCGGGGACTACGAGCAGTACTTC
CASSLRGSGDYEQYF
>.|TRBJ1-1|14|TRBV7-6|TRBD1
TGTGCCAGCAGCTTAGCTTACAGGGGCCTTGAAGCTTTCTTT
CASSLAYRGLEAFF
>.|TRBJ1-1|14|TRBV5-6|TRBD1
TGTGCCAGCAGCTGGGACAGGGAGGACACTGAAGCTTTCTTT
CASSWDREDTEAFF
>.|TRBJ2-2|16|TRBV4-3|TRBD2
TGCGCCAGCAGCCAAGATTTGCGGGGGGTCACCGGGGAGCTGTTTTTT
CASSQDLRGVTGELFF
>.|TRBJ2-3|15|TRBV19|TRBD1
TGTGCCAGTAGTCATGACAGGGAGAGAACAGATACGCAGTATTTT
CASSHDRERTDTQYF
>.|TRBJ1-2|15|TRBV7-2|.
TGTGCCAGCAGCTCCCCTAGTGCGCCAAACTATGGCTACACCTTC
CASSSPSAPNYGYTF
>.|TRBJ2-7|14|TRBV18|.
TGTGCCAGCTCACAGGGGGTAAGAACAAGCGAGCAGTACTTC
CASSQGVRTSEQYF
>.|TRBJ2-5|13|TRBV18|.
TGTGCCAGCTCACGACAGGTTCAAGAGACCCAGTACTTC
CASSRQVQETQYF
>few|TRBJ2-2|13|TRBV19|TRBD2
TGTGCCGGCTCCAGACCGGGAGGCCGGGAGCTGTTTTTT
CAGSRPGGRELFF
>.|TRBJ2-2|15|TRBV10-1|TRBD2
TGCGCCAGCAGTCGCGGGGGTAGAGAGACCGGGGAGCTGTTTTTT
CASSRGGRETGELFF
>.|TRBJ1-5|13|TRBV12-3/TRBV12-4|.
TGTGCCAGCAGCGAGGACAAAAATCAGCCCCAGCATTTT
CASSEDKNQPQHF
>.|TRBJ1-6|14|TRBV3-1/TRBV3-2|.
TGTGCCAGCAGCCAACCCGGGGATAATTCACCCCTCCACTTT
CASSQPGDNSPLHF
>.|TRBJ2-6|15|TRBV6-2/TRBV6-3|TRBD1
TGTGCCAGCAGTTACGACAGGGCTGGGGCCAACGTCCTGACTTTC
CASSYDRAGANVLTF
>.|TRBJ2-5|17|TRBV5-1|.
TGCGCCAGCAGCTTGGCCGTGTCCGGGGGTTCGGGGGAGACCCAGTACTTC
CASSLAVSGGSGETQYF
>.|TRBJ1-2|13|TRBV9|TRBD1
TGTGCCAGCACCCAGGGGGCGAGAGTTGGCTACACCTTC
CASTQGARVGYTF
>.|TRBJ2-1|16|TRBV30|.
TGTGCCTGGAGTGCCGGTGCGTTGGGCCTTGACAATGAGCAGTTCTTC
CAWSAGALGLDNEQFF
>few|TRBJ2-2|16|TRBV19|.
TGTGCCAGTACCCAGGGCCTCATAACACCCACCGGGGAGCTGTTTTTT
CASTQGLITPTGELFF
>.|TRBJ2-7|14|TRBV3-1/TRBV3-2|TRBD2
TGTGCCAGCAGCCAAGGGAATAGCGGGAGAGTGCAGTACTTC
CASSQGNSGRVQYF
>few|TRBJ1-5|13|TRBV12-3/TRBV12-4|.
TGTGCCAGCAGCCCAGTCCATCAGGAGCCCCAGCATTTT
CASSPVHQEPQHF
>.|TRBJ1-6|15|TRBV2|TRBD1
TGTGCCAGCAGGTTTGTGGACAGGGTACGTTCACCCCTCCACTTT
CASRFVDRVRSPLHF
>.|TRBJ2-1|15|TRBV10-3|TRBD1
TGTGCCATCAGTGGTGGACAGGTATCCTACAATGAGCAGTTCTTC
CAISGGQVSYNEQFF
>.|TRBJ2-1|17|TRBV7-5|.
TGTGTCAGAAGCTTACGTGGACTAGCGGGGGTCTACAATGAGCAGTTCTTC
CVRSLRGLAGVYNEQFF
>.|TRBJ2-7|14|TRBV16|.
TGTGCCAGCAGCGAGGGACTGAACTCCTACGAGCAGTACTTC
CASSEGLNSYEQYF
>.|TRBJ1-2|15|TRBV25-1|.
TGTGCCAGCAGTGATCCCTCCGGGGGTAACTATGGCTACACCTTC
CASSDPSGGNYGYTF
>.|TRBJ2-3|16|TRBV2|TRBD2
TGTGCCAGCAGTGAAGGGGCTAGCGGGGGCACAGATACGCAGTATTTT
CASSEGASGGTDTQYF
>once|TRBJ1-2|13|TRBV29-1|.
TGCAGCGTTGGAATCGGGGGGAAGTATGGCTACACCTTC
CSVGIGGKYGYTF
>once|TRBJ1-2|14|TRBV4-1|.
TGCGCCAGCAGCCAAGACCCCGTGGTACAGGGCTACACCTTC
CASSQDPVVQGYTF